Listed here are 9 T cell receptor beta chains from one sample, sequenced in a study of T cells after yellow fever vaccination. MiXCR was run by TCRdb on the 5' RACE reads, yielding one entry per CDR3 protein. The data contain a few hundred thousand distinct CDR3 sequences, 19% of them singletons. Sequences were derived from PBMCs, sampled 15 days after the yellow fever booster vaccination. Receptors were obtained from a man in his thirties or forties who received the YFV17D yellow fever vaccine.

J is TRBJ2-7 and V is TRBV5-4; TRBD1 aligns across 10 bases. The CDR3 is 16 residues long. Germline V gene lookup returns CDR1 SGHNT and CDR2 YYREEE (reference sequence). V shed 4 bases, J shed 6 bases, and the junction held 13 bases outside the gene matches. The CDR3: CASSDFRQGASSEQYF. The CDR3 nucleotides read TGTGCCAGCAGCGACTTTAGACAGGGGGCGAGCAGCGAGCAGTACTTC.

This chain links TRBV18 with TRBJ2-3; 7 nucleotides line up with TRBD1. Germline-derived CDR1 and CDR2 are KGHSH and LQKENI. This CDR3 has 14 amino acids. Trimming took 3 bases from V and 4 from J; bases not matched to a gene: 4. CDR3 amino acids: CASSPEGAADTQYF. For the CDR3, the DNA is TGTGCCAGCTCACCTGAGGGGGCGGCAGATACGCAGTATTTT. Filled out from reference TRBV18 and TRBJ2-3, the complete variable domain reads NAGVMQNPRHLVRRRGQEARLRCSPMKGHSHVYWYRQLPEEGLKFMVYLQKENIIDESGMPKERFSAEFPKEGPSILRIQQVVRGDSAAYFCASSPEGAADTQYFGPGTRLTVL.

This clonotype was recorded a few times. This chain joins TRBV25-1 and TRBJ2-1, with D possibly being TRBD1 or TRBD2 (5 bases each). The CDR3 contains 16 residues. V shed 6 bases and J shed 2 bases, with 17 bases lying between them. Germline V gene data show CDR1 as MGHDK and CDR2 as SYGVNS. CDR3 coding DNA: TGTGCCAGCAGCTCACTCTTGGGGGACCCCTACAATGAGCAGTTCTTC. Residues: CASSSLLGDPYNEQFF.

In its sample, this clonotype was seen a few times. This chain links TRBV3-1 with TRBJ2-1; tentatively, D is TRBD2 (5 bases). Trimming removed 0 bases from V and 3 bases from J, with 15 bases in between. Looked up from germline, CDR1 is LGHDT and CDR2 is YNNKEL (reference sequence). This CDR3 spans 17 amino acids. The CDR3 nucleotides are TGTGCCAGCAGCCAAGAGAGGACTGCCTACCACTACAATGAGCAGTTCTTC. Protein product: CASSQERTAYHYNEQFF.

The chain uses TRBV7-2 and TRBJ2-3, with a possible D match to TRBD1 (5 bases). From germline, CDR1 is SGHTA and CDR2 FQGNSA. Trimming stripped 3 bases from V and 5 bases from J, with 12 bases between. The CDR3 covers 14 residues. CDR3 sequence: CASSLGGRGDTQYF. The CDR3 DNA is TGTGCCAGCAGCTTGGGTGGAAGGGGAGATACGCAGTATTTT.

This clonotype was observed a few times. The chain has TRBV6-5 and TRBJ2-1; TRBD2 aligns across 10 bases. Germline values: CDR1 MNHEY, CDR2 SVGAGI. The CDR3 has 18 amino acids. Trimming cost V 3 bases and J 4 bases; bases outside gene matches: 12. The CDR3 DNA reads as TGTGCCAGCAGTTATTCTCTAGCGGGAGTGTCGCGGTACAATGAGCAGTTCTTC. Its translation is CASSYSLAGVSRYNEQFF.

This chain links TRBV7-2 with TRBJ2-5; weak D call: TRBD2 (6 bases). The ends were cut back, 4 bases at V and 4 bases at J, with 16 bases in the middle. This CDR3 spans 15 amino acids. In germline, CDR1 is SGHTA, CDR2 FQGNSA. The CDR3 region is CASSSPRGRTETQYF. The CDR3 DNA is TGTGCCAGCAGCTCCCCCCGGGGGAGGACAGAGACCCAGTACTTC.

This rearrangement joins TRBV20-1 to TRBJ2-3; 11 bases are a match to TRBD2. CDR3 size: 15 residues. Germline CDR1 DFQATT, CDR2 SNEGSKA (reference sequence). V shed 3 bases, J shed 2 bases, and the junction held 4 bases outside the gene matches. In DNA form, the CDR3 reads TGCAGTGCTAGGACTAGCGGGAAAAACACAGATACGCAGTATTTT. Amino acids: CSARTSGKNTDTQYF.

A few counts support this clonotype. The V and J genes are TRBV5-1 and TRBJ2-2; D might be TRBD1 or TRBD2, each matching 5 bases. V was clipped by 4 bases and J by 0 bases, with 10 bases between them. This CDR3 is 15 amino acids long. Germline loops: CDR1 SGHRS, CDR2 YFSETQ. CDR3: CASSDGTPNTGELFF. As DNA, the CDR3 is TGCGCCAGCAGCGACGGGACGCCGAACACCGGGGAGCTGTTTTTT. Full variable domain (outside the CDR3, taken from reference TRBV5-1 and TRBJ2-2): KAGVTQTPRYLIKTRGQQVTLSCSPISGHRSVSWYQQTPGQGLQFLFEYFSETQRNKGNFPGRFSGRQFSNSRSEMNVSTLELGDSALYLCASSDGTPNTGELFFGEGSRLTVL.